A single sample is the source of the 15 T cell receptor beta chains below, sequenced in a study of shared clonotypes between healthy human individuals. Profiling relied on immunoSEQ multiplex PCR, and the TCRdb table lists in-frame clones only, not all of them. The data hold roughly 640,000 clones, with less than 85% observed a single time. The material sequenced was memory CD4+ T cells sorted from blood. As for subset: CD45RA-negative fraction. Every receptor here comes from a woman aged 25 to 39 in good health.

The chain recombines TRBV6-5 with TRBJ1-1, with unresolved D. The germline gives CDR1 MNHEY, CDR2 SVGAGI. V was pared by 8 bases and J by 0 bases, with 10 bases between. The CDR3 covers 13 residues. CDR3 nucleotide sequence: TGTGCCAGCCGAACCCAGGTGAACACTGAAGCTTTCTTT. It yields the protein CASRTQVNTEAFF.

This chain links TRBV2 with TRBJ2-1; TRBD2 matches at 9 bases. The trim removed 10 bases at V and 9 bases at J, leaving 13 bases unmatched. Germline CDR1 reads SNHLY; CDR2 reads FYNNEI. There are 14 residues in the CDR3. CDR3 nucleotide sequence: TGTGCCACCCTAATAGCGGGAGTAGGCGGTGAGCAGTTCTTC. Translation gives CATLIAGVGGEQFF.

The chain links TRBV6-5 to TRBJ1-2; TRBD1 might be the D (5 bases). With 4 bases removed from V and 7 bases from J, the gap between germline ends came to 19 bases. CDR3 size: 15 residues. Germline V gene data show CDR1 as MNHEY and CDR2 as SVGAGI. The CDR3 is CASSSTSGGVGGYTF. The CDR3 DNA is TGTGCCAGCAGTTCCACGTCTGGGGGGGTAGGTGGCTACACCTTC.

The genes are TRBV11-2 and TRBJ2-1; 8 bases agree with TRBD1. V gave up 3 bases and J gave up 6 bases; unmatched junction bases: 7. Germline CDR1 and CDR2: SGHAT and FQNNGV. The CDR3 sequence is 15 residues long. The CDR3 loop reads CASSLDRVPPNEQFF. The CDR3 DNA reads as TGTGCCAGCAGCTTGGACAGGGTTCCTCCCAATGAGCAGTTCTTC.

This rearrangement joins TRBV5-1 to TRBJ2-2; 7 nucleotides agree with TRBD1. Trimming cost V 3 bases and J 0 bases; bases outside gene matches: 2. Germline V gene lookup returns CDR1 SGHRS and CDR2 YFSETQ. This CDR3 is 15 amino acids long. CDR3 residues: CASSWDRPNTGELFF. In nucleotides, the CDR3 is TGCGCCAGCAGCTGGGACAGACCGAACACCGGGGAGCTGTTTTTT.

The chain recombines TRBV4-2 with TRBJ2-5; D is possibly TRBD1 (6 bases). This CDR3 has 15 amino acids. Trimming cost V 5 bases and J 5 bases, with 18 bases left between them. The germline V gene encodes CDR1 LGHNA and CDR2 YNFKEQ. The CDR3 DNA reads as TGTGCCAGCAGCAATAGAGGACAGCAACCGGAGACCCAGTACTTC. Its translation is CASSNRGQQPETQYF.

The chain combines TRBV5-4 with TRBJ2-1; TRBD1 agrees at 7 bases. Germline CDR1 is SGHNT and CDR2 is YYREEE (reference sequence). This CDR3 has 15 amino acids. Germline trimming cut 3 bases from V and 8 bases from J; bases unmatched to any gene: 11. CDR3 residues: CASSYRTGPRDEQFF. The CDR3 DNA follows: TGTGCCAGCAGCTACCGGACAGGTCCAAGAGATGAGCAGTTCTTC.

The genes are TRBV7-8 and TRBJ2-5; the D is unclear. The ends were cut back, 3 bases at V and 1 base at J, with 6 bases in the middle. Germline V gene lookup returns CDR1 SGHVS and CDR2 FQNEAQ. There are 13 residues in the CDR3. The CDR3 DNA sequence: TGTGCCAGCAGCTTCGCCAGCCAAGAGACCCAGTACTTC. It yields the protein CASSFASQETQYF.

This rearrangement joins TRBV30 to TRBJ2-6; D call uncertain. Between the trimmed V and J ends, which lost 3 bases and 0 bases, there was a span of 6 bases. CDR1 and CDR2 from the germline V gene are GTSNPN and SVGIG (reference sequence). This CDR3 is built from 14 residues. The CDR3 region is CAWSRISGANVLTF. CDR3 sequence (DNA): TGTGCCTGGAGCCGGATCTCTGGGGCCAACGTCCTGACTTTC.

This clone has ten or more counts. The chain uses TRBV28 and TRBJ2-2, with 11 bases matching TRBD2. The CDR3 totals 17 residues. Germline CDR1 MDHEN, CDR2 SYDVKM. The J segment lost 0 bases and the V segment lost 7 bases, leaving 7 bases of the junction unmatched. CDR3 region: CASMRPGLAANTGELFF. DNA of the CDR3: TGTGCCAGCATGCGACCGGGACTAGCGGCGAACACCGGGGAGCTGTTTTTT.

The gene calls are TRBV19 and TRBJ1-5, with 7 bases that match TRBD1. The CDR3 is 15 residues long. J was trimmed by 7 bases and V by 5 bases; bases with no gene match: 11. Germline CDR1 and CDR2: LNHDA and SQIVND (reference sequence). This CDR3 reads CASSQTGSREQPQHF. CDR3 in DNA: TGTGCCAGTAGTCAGACAGGGTCGAGGGAGCAGCCCCAGCATTTT.

This clone was recorded once. V usage is TRBV6-1 and J usage is TRBJ2-7; TRBD1 agrees at 10 bases. Germline V gives CDR1 MNHNS, CDR2 SASEGT. Trimming removed 1 base from V and 6 bases from J; junction bases left unmatched: 3. The CDR3 loop spans 14 amino acids. Here the CDR3 reads CASSEGQGAAEQYF. DNA of the CDR3: TGTGCCAGCAGTGAAGGACAGGGGGCCGCCGAGCAGTACTTC.

This chain joins TRBV30 and TRBJ2-7, with 11 bases that match TRBD1. V lost 3 bases, J lost 3 bases, and 4 bases stayed unmatched. Germline loops: CDR1 GTSNPN, CDR2 SVGIG (reference sequence). The CDR3 runs 14 residues. The CDR3: CAWSWGTGGYEQYF. For the CDR3, the DNA is TGTGCCTGGAGCTGGGGGACAGGGGGCTACGAGCAGTACTTC.

This clone showed up just once. The J gene is TRBJ2-1, the V gene TRBV9; D is ambiguous. The germline CDR1 and CDR2 sequences are SGDLS and YYNGEE. Trimming stripped 0 bases from V and 0 bases from J, with 7 bases between. The CDR3 is made up of 15 amino acids. CDR3 in amino acids: CASSVAGYSYNEQFF. The CDR3 bases are TGTGCCAGCAGCGTAGCCGGTTACTCCTACAATGAGCAGTTCTTC. Based on the CDR3 plus reference TRBV9 and TRBJ2-1, the full variable domain is DSGVTQTPKHLITATGQRVTLRCSPRSGDLSVYWYQQSLDQGLQFLIQYYNGEERAKGNILERFSAQQFPDLHSELNLSSLELGDSALYFCASSVAGYSYNEQFFGPGTRLTVL.

The J gene is TRBJ2-3, the V gene TRBV27; a weak D match, TRBD2 (6 bases). Trimming removed 8 bases at V and 6 bases at J, with 21 bases between. The CDR3 is made up of 15 amino acids. Germline-derived CDR1 and CDR2 are MNHEY and SMNVEV (reference sequence). CDR3 in amino acids: CASSLGGAGRDTQYF. For the CDR3, the DNA is TGTGCCAGCTCCCTTGGAGGCGCAGGGAGGGATACGCAGTATTTT.